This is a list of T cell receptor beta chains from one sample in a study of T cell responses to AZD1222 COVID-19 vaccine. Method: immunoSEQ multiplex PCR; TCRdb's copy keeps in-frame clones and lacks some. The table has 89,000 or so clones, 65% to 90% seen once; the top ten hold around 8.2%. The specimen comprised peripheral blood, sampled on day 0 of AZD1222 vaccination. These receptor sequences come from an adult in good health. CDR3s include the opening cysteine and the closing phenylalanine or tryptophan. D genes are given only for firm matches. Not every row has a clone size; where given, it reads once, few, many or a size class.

CDR3 protein: CASSLWYNRGDSPLHF; CDR3 DNA: TGCGCCAGCAGCTTGTGGTATAACAGGGGAGATTCACCCCTCCACTTT; clone size: .; J gene: TRBJ1-6; D gene: TRBD1; V gene: TRBV5-1
CDR3 protein: CASSQTRQVSSYEQYF; CDR3 DNA: TGTGCCAGCTCACAAACTCGACAGGTGAGCTCCTACGAGCAGTACTTC; clone size: .; J gene: TRBJ2-7; D gene: .; V gene: TRBV18
CDR3 protein: CASSPNAVIQADTQYF; CDR3 DNA: TGTGCCAGCTCACCGAACGCAGTAATACAGGCAGATACGCAGTATTTT; clone size: .; J gene: TRBJ2-3; D gene: .; V gene: TRBV18
CDR3 protein: CASSLAGTSNQPQHF; CDR3 DNA: TGTGCCAGCAGCTTAGCGGGGACGAGCAATCAGCCCCAGCATTTT; clone size: .; J gene: TRBJ1-5; D gene: .; V gene: TRBV7-2
CDR3 protein: CATSRESLGDLAKNIQYF; CDR3 DNA: TGTGCCACCAGCAGAGAGTCTTTGGGGGATCTAGCCAAAAACATTCAGTACTTC; clone size: .; J gene: TRBJ2-4; D gene: .; V gene: TRBV15
CDR3 protein: CASSLGLATGEQYF; CDR3 DNA: TGTGCCAGCAGCTTAGGTCTAGCGACGGGAGAGCAGTACTTC; clone size: .; J gene: TRBJ2-7; D gene: .; V gene: TRBV7-2
CDR3 protein: CSAIFRTEAFF; CDR3 DNA: TGCAGTGCAATTTTTCGCACCGAAGCTTTCTTT; clone size: .; J gene: TRBJ1-1; D gene: .; V gene: TRBV20-1
CDR3 protein: CASSLDLQSATNEKLFF; CDR3 DNA: TGTGCCAGCAGCTTAGATCTCCAGAGTGCAACTAATGAAAAACTGTTTTTT; clone size: .; J gene: TRBJ1-4; D gene: .; V gene: TRBV11-2
CDR3 protein: CASSSLTWEQFF; CDR3 DNA: TGTGCCAGCAGCTCCTTGACTTGGGAGCAGTTCTTC; clone size: .; J gene: TRBJ2-1; D gene: .; V gene: TRBV7-2
CDR3 protein: CASSLSRSPLHF; CDR3 DNA: TGTGCCAGCAGTTTAAGTAGGTCACCCCTCCACTTT; clone size: .; J gene: TRBJ1-6; D gene: .; V gene: TRBV28
CDR3 protein: CASSTTEQYF; CDR3 DNA: TGTGCCAGCAGCACGACAGAGCAGTACTTC; clone size: .; J gene: TRBJ2-7; D gene: .; V gene: TRBV21-1
CDR3 protein: CASSEVSGIDNSPLHF; CDR3 DNA: TGTGCCAGCAGTGAAGTGTCGGGAATCGATAATTCACCCCTCCACTTT; clone size: .; J gene: TRBJ1-6; D gene: .; V gene: TRBV6-1
CDR3 protein: CASSFGDIVSGNTIYF; CDR3 DNA: TGCGCCAGCAGCTTTGGAGACATCGTCTCTGGAAACACCATATATTTT; clone size: .; J gene: TRBJ1-3; D gene: .; V gene: TRBV5-1
CDR3 protein: CASSLRQASYNEQFF; CDR3 DNA: TGTGCCAGCAGCTTAAGGCAGGCCTCCTACAATGAGCAGTTCTTC; clone size: .; J gene: TRBJ2-1; D gene: .; V gene: TRBV7-3
CDR3 protein: CAISLAWTDTQYF; CDR3 DNA: TGTGCCATCAGCCTAGCGTGGACAGATACGCAGTATTTT; clone size: .; J gene: TRBJ2-3; D gene: .; V gene: TRBV10-3
CDR3 protein: CASSLLLQSTDTQYF; CDR3 DNA: TGTGCCAGCAGCTTACTCTTACAGAGCACAGATACGCAGTATTTT; clone size: .; J gene: TRBJ2-3; D gene: .; V gene: TRBV7-2
CDR3 protein: CASSPISTDTQYF; CDR3 DNA: TGTGCCAGCTCACCCATAAGTACAGATACGCAGTATTTT; clone size: .; J gene: TRBJ2-3; D gene: .; V gene: TRBV18
CDR3 protein: CASSPLGTLTNTEAFF; CDR3 DNA: TGTGCCAGCAGCCCGTTAGGGACACTGACGAACACTGAAGCTTTCTTT; clone size: once; J gene: TRBJ1-1; D gene: .; V gene: TRBV7-7
CDR3 protein: CAVGGTRSYNEQFF; CDR3 DNA: TGTGCCGTAGGGGGGACTCGATCCTACAATGAGCAGTTCTTC; clone size: .; J gene: TRBJ2-1; D gene: .; V gene: TRBV3-1/TRBV3-2
CDR3 protein: CASSYGLAGELTDTQYF; CDR3 DNA: TGTGCCAGCAGCTACGGACTAGCGGGAGAGTTAACAGATACGCAGTATTTT; clone size: once; J gene: TRBJ2-3; D gene: TRBD2; V gene: TRBV7-6
CDR3 protein: CASSSDRGGTEAFF; CDR3 DNA: TGCGCCAGCAGCTCTGACAGGGGTGGCACTGAAGCTTTCTTT; clone size: .; J gene: TRBJ1-1; D gene: TRBD1; V gene: TRBV5-1
CDR3 protein: CAIGTPRGTQYF; CDR3 DNA: TGTGCCATCGGGACTCCCCGCGGCACGCAGTATTTT; clone size: once; J gene: TRBJ2-3; D gene: .; V gene: TRBV6-6
CDR3 protein: CSVGGIAESSYNEQFF; CDR3 DNA: TGCAGCGTTGGGGGAATAGCGGAGAGCTCCTACAATGAGCAGTTCTTC; clone size: .; J gene: TRBJ2-1; D gene: .; V gene: TRBV29-1
CDR3 protein: CATSRGFTEAFF; CDR3 DNA: TGTGCCACTTCGAGGGGTTTCACTGAAGCTTTCTTT; clone size: .; J gene: TRBJ1-1; D gene: .; V gene: TRBV3-1/TRBV3-2
CDR3 protein: CASSEWDQPQHF; CDR3 DNA: TGTGCCAGCAGTGAGTGGGATCAGCCCCAGCATTTT; clone size: .; J gene: TRBJ1-5; D gene: .; V gene: TRBV6-1
CDR3 protein: CASSWRLSTDTQYF; CDR3 DNA: TGCGCCAGCAGCTGGCGGTTGTCGACAGATACGCAGTATTTT; clone size: .; J gene: TRBJ2-3; D gene: .; V gene: TRBV5-1
CDR3 protein: CASSLDPSYPGNTIYF; CDR3 DNA: TGCGCCAGCAGCTTGGATCCCTCATACCCTGGAAACACCATATATTTT; clone size: .; J gene: TRBJ1-3; D gene: .; V gene: TRBV5-1
CDR3 protein: CASSLSPRGFNTEAFF; CDR3 DNA: TGTGCCAGCAGTTTAAGCCCTCGGGGGTTTAACACTGAAGCTTTCTTT; clone size: once; J gene: TRBJ1-1; D gene: .; V gene: TRBV27
CDR3 protein: CASSPSGGSGTYTGELFF; CDR3 DNA: TGTGCCAGCAGCCCCTCGGGCGGGAGTGGGACTTACACCGGGGAGCTGTTTTTT; clone size: .; J gene: TRBJ2-2; D gene: TRBD2; V gene: TRBV7-2
CDR3 protein: CAWSFGSSYNSPLHF; CDR3 DNA: TGTGCCTGGAGTTTCGGGAGCTCCTATAATTCACCCCTCCACTTT; clone size: few; J gene: TRBJ1-6; D gene: .; V gene: TRBV30
CDR3 protein: CASSVAGAGNEKLFF; CDR3 DNA: TGTGCCAGCAGCGTAGCGGGGGCTGGTAATGAAAAACTGTTTTTT; clone size: .; J gene: TRBJ1-4; D gene: .; V gene: TRBV9
CDR3 protein: CASSRDTYEQYF; CDR3 DNA: TGTGCCAGCAGTAGGGACACGTACGAGCAGTACTTC; clone size: .; J gene: TRBJ2-7; D gene: .; V gene: TRBV12-3/TRBV12-4
CDR3 protein: CASRPSGVGEETQYF; CDR3 DNA: TGTGCCAGCAGGCCCTCCGGAGTGGGAGAGGAGACCCAGTACTTC; clone size: .; J gene: TRBJ2-5; D gene: .; V gene: TRBV3-1/TRBV3-2
CDR3 protein: CASSTGSGEGGPQHF; CDR3 DNA: TGTGCCAGCAGCACAGGGTCGGGGGAAGGTGGGCCCCAGCATTTT; clone size: .; J gene: TRBJ1-5; D gene: .; V gene: TRBV7-9
CDR3 protein: CSGGETGRRDGEAFF; CDR3 DNA: TGCAGCGGGGGGGAGACAGGCCGACGGGATGGTGAAGCTTTCTTT; clone size: .; J gene: TRBJ1-1; D gene: .; V gene: TRBV29-1
CDR3 protein: CASSEQGTGYEQYF; CDR3 DNA: TGTGCCAGCAGTGAACAAGGGACAGGCTACGAGCAGTACTTC; clone size: .; J gene: TRBJ2-7; D gene: TRBD1; V gene: TRBV2
CDR3 protein: CASSLALNEKLFF; CDR3 DNA: TGTGCCAGCAGCTTAGCCCTTAATGAAAAACTGTTTTTT; clone size: .; J gene: TRBJ1-4; D gene: .; V gene: TRBV11-3
CDR3 protein: CASSSYYFGGHTDTQYF; CDR3 DNA: TGTGCCAGCAGCTCATACTATTTTGGCGGGCACACAGATACGCAGTATTTT; clone size: few; J gene: TRBJ2-3; D gene: .; V gene: TRBV11-3
CDR3 protein: CASSSTGGVYNEQFF; CDR3 DNA: TGTGCCAGTAGTTCCACAGGGGGCGTTTACAATGAGCAGTTCTTC; clone size: .; J gene: TRBJ2-1; D gene: TRBD1; V gene: TRBV19
CDR3 protein: CASSVASDTQYF; CDR3 DNA: TGTGCCAGCAGCGTAGCAAGCGATACGCAGTATTTT; clone size: .; J gene: TRBJ2-3; D gene: .; V gene: TRBV9
CDR3 protein: CASSFTDRVGEQYF; CDR3 DNA: TGTGCCAGCAGCTTTACCGACAGGGTGGGGGAGCAGTACTTC; clone size: once; J gene: TRBJ2-7; D gene: TRBD1; V gene: TRBV7-9
CDR3 protein: CASTPGREKLFF; CDR3 DNA: TGTGCCAGCACCCCTGGCCGAGAAAAACTGTTTTTT; clone size: .; J gene: TRBJ1-4; D gene: .; V gene: TRBV21-1
CDR3 protein: CASSLVSTTTGELFF; CDR3 DNA: TGTGCCAGCAGCTTAGTATCGACTACGACCGGGGAGCTGTTTTTT; clone size: .; J gene: TRBJ2-2; D gene: .; V gene: TRBV11-3
CDR3 protein: CASSLSTGEKNIQYF; CDR3 DNA: TGTGCCAGCAGCCTATCGACAGGCGAGAAAAACATTCAGTACTTC; clone size: .; J gene: TRBJ2-4; D gene: .; V gene: TRBV7-6
CDR3 protein: CASSPGTGGLGTNEKLFF; CDR3 DNA: TGCGCCAGCAGCCCCGGGACAGGGGGGTTAGGAACTAATGAAAAACTGTTTTTT; clone size: .; J gene: TRBJ1-4; D gene: TRBD1; V gene: TRBV5-1